One T cell receptor (beta chain) is described in this entry. Its antigen is currently unknown. This specimen belongs to a study of cytomegalovirus exposure and HLA in healthy donors. Vbeta (60) and Jbeta (13) primers were used in the PCR. Clones were read by immunoSEQ multiplex PCR, and TCRdb kept only the in-frame ones, dropping some. The sample holds roughly 100,000 clones, roughly 60% seen once. Trimming removed 4 bases from V and 4 bases from J; junction bases left unmatched: 8. Germline V gene lookup returns CDR1 LNHDA and CDR2 SQIVND (reference sequence). This CDR3 is built from 15 residues. Study-wide points: Investigators reported approximately 150 TCR beta chains as tied to cytomegalovirus. Follow-up analysis later connected one missense variant in DCLRE1C with trimming of TCR beta V- and J-genes. Across HLA loci, a later analysis found differing TCR association rates, with DRB1 most and HLA-C fewest.

This sequence joins TRBV19 and TRBJ1-2, with 8 bases identical to TRBD1. Sequenced material: PBMCs. The source of this sequence is a human donor in good health. The CDR3 protein is CASSTHRTGIYGYTF. CDR3 nucleotide sequence: TGTGCCAGTAGTACTCACCGGACAGGGATCTATGGCTACACCTTC.